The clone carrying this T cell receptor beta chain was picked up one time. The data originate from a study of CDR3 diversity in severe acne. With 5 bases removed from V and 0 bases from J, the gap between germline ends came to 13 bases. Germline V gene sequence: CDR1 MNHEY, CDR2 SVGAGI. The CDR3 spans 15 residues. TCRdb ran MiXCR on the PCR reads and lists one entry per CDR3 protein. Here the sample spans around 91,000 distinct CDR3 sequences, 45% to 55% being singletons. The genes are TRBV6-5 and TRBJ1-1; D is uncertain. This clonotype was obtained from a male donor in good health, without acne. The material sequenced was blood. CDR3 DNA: TGTGCCAGCAGTGAACCGGGGTTGTTGAACACTGAAGCTTTCTTT. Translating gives CASSEPGLLNTEAFF.